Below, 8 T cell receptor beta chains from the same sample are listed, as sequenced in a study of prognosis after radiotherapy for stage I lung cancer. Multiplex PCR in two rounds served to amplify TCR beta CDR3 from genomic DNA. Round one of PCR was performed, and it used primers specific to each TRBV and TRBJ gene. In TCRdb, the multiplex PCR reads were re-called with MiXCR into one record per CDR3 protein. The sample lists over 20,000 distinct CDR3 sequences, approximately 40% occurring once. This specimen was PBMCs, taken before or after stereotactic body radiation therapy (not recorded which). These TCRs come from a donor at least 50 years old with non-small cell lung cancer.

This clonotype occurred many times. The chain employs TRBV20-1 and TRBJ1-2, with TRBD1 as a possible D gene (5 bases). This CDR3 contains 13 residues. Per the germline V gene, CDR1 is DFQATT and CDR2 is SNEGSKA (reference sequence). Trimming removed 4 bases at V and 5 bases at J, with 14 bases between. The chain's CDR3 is CSATGTELYGYTF. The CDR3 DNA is TGCAGTGCTACTGGGACTGAACTATATGGCTACACCTTC.

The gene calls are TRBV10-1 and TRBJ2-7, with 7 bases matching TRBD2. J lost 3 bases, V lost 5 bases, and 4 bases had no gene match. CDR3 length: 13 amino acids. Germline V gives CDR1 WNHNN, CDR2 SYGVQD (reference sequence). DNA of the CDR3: TGCGCCAGCAGTAGCGGGGACCACTACGAGCAGTACTTC. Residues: CASSSGDHYEQYF.

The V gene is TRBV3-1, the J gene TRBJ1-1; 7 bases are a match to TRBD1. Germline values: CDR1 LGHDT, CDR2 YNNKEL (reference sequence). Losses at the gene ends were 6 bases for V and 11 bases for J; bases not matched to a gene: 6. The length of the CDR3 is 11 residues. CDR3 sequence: CASRRDRKAFF. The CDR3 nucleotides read TGTGCCAGCAGACGGGACAGAAAGGCTTTCTTT.

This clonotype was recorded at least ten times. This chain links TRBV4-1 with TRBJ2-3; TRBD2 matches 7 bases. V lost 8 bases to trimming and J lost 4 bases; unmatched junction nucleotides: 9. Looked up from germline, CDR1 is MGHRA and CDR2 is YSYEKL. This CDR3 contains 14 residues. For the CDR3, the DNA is TGCGCCAGCGGGCTGGCGGGAGAATCAGATACGCAGTATTTT. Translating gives CASGLAGESDTQYF.

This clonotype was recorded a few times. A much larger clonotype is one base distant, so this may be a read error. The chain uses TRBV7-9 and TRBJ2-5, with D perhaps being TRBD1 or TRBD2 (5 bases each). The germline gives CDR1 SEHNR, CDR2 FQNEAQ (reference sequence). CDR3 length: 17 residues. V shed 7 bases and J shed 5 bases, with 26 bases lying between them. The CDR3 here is CASIPSYWGRSEETQYF. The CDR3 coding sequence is TGTGCCAGCATCCCCTCGTATTGGGGACGAAGCGAGGAGACCCAGTACTTC.

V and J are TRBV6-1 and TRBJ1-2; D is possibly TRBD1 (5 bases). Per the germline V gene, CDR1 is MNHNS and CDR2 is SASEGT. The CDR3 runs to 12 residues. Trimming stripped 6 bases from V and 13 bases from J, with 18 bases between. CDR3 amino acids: CASRTRTDTGTF. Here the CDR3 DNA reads TGTGCCAGCAGAACACGGACGGACACCGGCACCTTC.

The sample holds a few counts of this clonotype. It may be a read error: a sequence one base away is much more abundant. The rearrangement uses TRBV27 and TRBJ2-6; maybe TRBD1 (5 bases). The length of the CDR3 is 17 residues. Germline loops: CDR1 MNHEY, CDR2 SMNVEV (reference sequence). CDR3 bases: TGTGCCAGCAGTCCCTCGATGATGGGCTCTGGGGCCAACGTCCTGGCTTTC. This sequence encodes CASSPSMMGSGANVLAF.

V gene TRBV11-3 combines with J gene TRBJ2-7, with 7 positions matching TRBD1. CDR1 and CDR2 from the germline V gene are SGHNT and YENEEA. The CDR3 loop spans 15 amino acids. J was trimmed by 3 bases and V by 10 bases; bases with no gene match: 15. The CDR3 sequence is CAISLVRRGNYEQYF. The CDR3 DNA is TGTGCCATCAGTTTGGTACGCAGGGGGAACTACGAGCAGTACTTC.